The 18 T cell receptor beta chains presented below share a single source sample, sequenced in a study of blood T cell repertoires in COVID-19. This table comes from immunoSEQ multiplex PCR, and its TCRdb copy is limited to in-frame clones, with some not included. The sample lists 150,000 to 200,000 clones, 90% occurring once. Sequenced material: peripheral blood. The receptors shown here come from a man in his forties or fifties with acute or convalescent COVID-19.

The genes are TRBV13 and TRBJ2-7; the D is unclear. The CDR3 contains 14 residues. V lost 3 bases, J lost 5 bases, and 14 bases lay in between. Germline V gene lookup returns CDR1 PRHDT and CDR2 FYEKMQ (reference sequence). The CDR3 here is CASSFRRPPHEQYF. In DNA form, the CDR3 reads TGTGCCAGCAGCTTTAGGAGACCACCCCACGAGCAGTACTTC.

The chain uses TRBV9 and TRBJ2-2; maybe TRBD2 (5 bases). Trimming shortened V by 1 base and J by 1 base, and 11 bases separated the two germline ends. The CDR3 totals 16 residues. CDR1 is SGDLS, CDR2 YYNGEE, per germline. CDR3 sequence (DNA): TGTGCCAGCAGCGTAAGAGGGCTGGTGAACACCGGGGAGCTGTTTTTT. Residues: CASSVRGLVNTGELFF.

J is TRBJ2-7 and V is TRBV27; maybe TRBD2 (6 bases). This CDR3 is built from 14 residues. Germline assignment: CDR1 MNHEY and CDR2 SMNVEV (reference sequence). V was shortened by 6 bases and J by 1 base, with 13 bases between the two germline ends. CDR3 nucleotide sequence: TGTGCCAGCAGACCCGATAGCGGATCCTACGAGCAGTACTTC. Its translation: CASRPDSGSYEQYF.

The CDR3 nucleotides are TGTGCCAGCAGTTTCCTCGGTCTTAATGAAAAACTGTTTTTT. Protein sequence: CASSFLGLNEKLFF. The chain links TRBV27 to TRBJ1-4; no clear D gene. Trimming cost V 3 bases and J 4 bases, with 9 bases left between them. Germline V lookup: CDR1 MNHEY, CDR2 SMNVEV (reference sequence). CDR3 length equals 14 residues.

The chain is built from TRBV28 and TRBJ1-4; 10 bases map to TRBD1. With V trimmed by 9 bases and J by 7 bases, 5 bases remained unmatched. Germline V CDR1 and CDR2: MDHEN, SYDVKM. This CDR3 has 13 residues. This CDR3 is CASSDRGAEKLFF. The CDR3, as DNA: TGTGCCAGTTCGGACAGGGGGGCTGAAAAACTGTTTTTT.

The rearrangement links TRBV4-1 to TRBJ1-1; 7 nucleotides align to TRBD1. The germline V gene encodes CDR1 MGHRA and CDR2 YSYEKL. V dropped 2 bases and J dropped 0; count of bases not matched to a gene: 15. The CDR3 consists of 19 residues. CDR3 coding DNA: TGCGCCAGCAGCCAATTCCTCATGGGACAGTCGATCATGAACACTGAAGCTTTCTTT. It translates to CASSQFLMGQSIMNTEAFF.

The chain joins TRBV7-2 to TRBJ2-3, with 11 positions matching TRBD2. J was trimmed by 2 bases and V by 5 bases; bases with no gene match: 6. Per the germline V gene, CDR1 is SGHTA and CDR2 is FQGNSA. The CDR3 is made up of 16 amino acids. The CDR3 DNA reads TGTGCCAGCAGCCAAAGACTAGCGGGGTCCACAGATACGCAGTATTTT. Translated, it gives CASSQRLAGSTDTQYF.

In nucleotides, the CDR3 is TGTGCCAGCAGTCCGGAGGGGACTGAAGCTTTCTTT. Translation: CASSPEGTEAFF. The chain recombines TRBV12-3 or TRBV12-4 with TRBJ1-1, with D possibly matching TRBD1 (5 bases). This CDR3 is 12 amino acids long. Trimming stripped 5 bases from V and 5 bases from J, with 9 bases between.

CDR3 sequence reads: CASSLVGGSGGYEQYF. DNA of the CDR3: TGTGCCAGCAGCTTAGTCGGCGGGAGTGGGGGCTACGAGCAGTACTTC. The chain combines TRBV7-2 with TRBJ2-7, with 7 bases lining up with TRBD2. The V segment lost 1 base and the J segment 3 bases; nucleotides outside the gene matches: 9. This CDR3 has 16 residues. Looked up from germline, CDR1 is SGHTA and CDR2 is FQGNSA.

CDR3 sequence: CASSEISNEKLFF. CDR3 nucleotide sequence: TGCGCCAGCAGTGAGATCAGTAATGAAAAACTGTTTTTT. The chain is built from TRBV10-2 and TRBJ1-4, with D unclear. Trimming left V 2 bases short and J 4 bases short, with 5 bases between. CDR3 length: 13 residues. The germline gives CDR1 WSHSY, CDR2 SAAADI.

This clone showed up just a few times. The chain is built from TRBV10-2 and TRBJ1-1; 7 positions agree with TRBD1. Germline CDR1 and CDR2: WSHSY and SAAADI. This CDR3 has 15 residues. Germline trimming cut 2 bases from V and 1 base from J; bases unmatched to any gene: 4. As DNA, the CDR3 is TGCGCCAGCAGTGAGACGGACAGGAGGAACACTGAAGCTTTCTTT. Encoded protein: CASSETDRRNTEAFF.

The DNA of the CDR3 is TGTGCCAGCAGAGGGACAGGGGAGCACGAGCAGTACTTC. This gives the protein CASRGTGEHEQYF. The J gene is TRBJ2-7, the V gene TRBV12-3 or TRBV12-4; 10 nucleotides line up with TRBD1. This CDR3 is built from 13 residues. The junction had 4 bases not matched to a gene; V was cut back by 6 bases and J by 5 bases.

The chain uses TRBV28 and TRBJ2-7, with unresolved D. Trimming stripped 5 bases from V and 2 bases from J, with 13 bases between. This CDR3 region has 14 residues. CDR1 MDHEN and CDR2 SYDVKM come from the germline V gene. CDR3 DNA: TGTGCCAGCAGTAATCATGACACCCCCTACGAGCAGTACGTC. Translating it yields CASSNHDTPYEQYV.

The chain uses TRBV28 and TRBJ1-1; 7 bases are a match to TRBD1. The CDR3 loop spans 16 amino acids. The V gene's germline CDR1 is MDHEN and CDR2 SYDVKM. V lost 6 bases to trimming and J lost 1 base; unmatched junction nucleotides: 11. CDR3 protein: CASSNPQGGKNTEAFF. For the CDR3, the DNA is TGTGCCAGCAGCAACCCCCAGGGGGGAAAGAACACTGAAGCTTTCTTT.

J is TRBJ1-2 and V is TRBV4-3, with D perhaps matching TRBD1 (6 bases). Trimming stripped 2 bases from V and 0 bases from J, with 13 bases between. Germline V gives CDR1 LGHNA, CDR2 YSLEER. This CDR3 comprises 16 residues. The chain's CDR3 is CASSQTLDSTNYGYTF. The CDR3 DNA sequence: TGCGCCAGCAGCCAAACTCTGGACAGTACTAACTATGGCTACACCTTC.

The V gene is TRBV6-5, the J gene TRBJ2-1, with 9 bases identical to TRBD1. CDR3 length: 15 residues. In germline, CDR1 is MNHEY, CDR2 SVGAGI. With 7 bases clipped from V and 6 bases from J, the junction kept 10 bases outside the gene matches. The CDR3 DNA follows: TGTGCCAGCACTCGAACCGGGACAGGGTCCAATGAGCAGTTCTTC. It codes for CASTRTGTGSNEQFF.

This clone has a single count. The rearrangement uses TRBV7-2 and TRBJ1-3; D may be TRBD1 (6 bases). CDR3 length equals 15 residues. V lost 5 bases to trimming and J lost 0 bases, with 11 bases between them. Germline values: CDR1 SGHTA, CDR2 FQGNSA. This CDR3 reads CASSQGQISGNTIYF. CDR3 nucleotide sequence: TGTGCCAGCAGCCAAGGACAGATCTCTGGAAACACCATATATTTT.

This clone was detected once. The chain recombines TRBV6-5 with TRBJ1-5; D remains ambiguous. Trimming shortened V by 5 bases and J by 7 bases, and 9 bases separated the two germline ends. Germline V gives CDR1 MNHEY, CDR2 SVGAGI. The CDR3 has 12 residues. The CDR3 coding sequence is TGTGCCAGCAGTACCTCAGGACAGCCCCAGCATTTT. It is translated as CASSTSGQPQHF.